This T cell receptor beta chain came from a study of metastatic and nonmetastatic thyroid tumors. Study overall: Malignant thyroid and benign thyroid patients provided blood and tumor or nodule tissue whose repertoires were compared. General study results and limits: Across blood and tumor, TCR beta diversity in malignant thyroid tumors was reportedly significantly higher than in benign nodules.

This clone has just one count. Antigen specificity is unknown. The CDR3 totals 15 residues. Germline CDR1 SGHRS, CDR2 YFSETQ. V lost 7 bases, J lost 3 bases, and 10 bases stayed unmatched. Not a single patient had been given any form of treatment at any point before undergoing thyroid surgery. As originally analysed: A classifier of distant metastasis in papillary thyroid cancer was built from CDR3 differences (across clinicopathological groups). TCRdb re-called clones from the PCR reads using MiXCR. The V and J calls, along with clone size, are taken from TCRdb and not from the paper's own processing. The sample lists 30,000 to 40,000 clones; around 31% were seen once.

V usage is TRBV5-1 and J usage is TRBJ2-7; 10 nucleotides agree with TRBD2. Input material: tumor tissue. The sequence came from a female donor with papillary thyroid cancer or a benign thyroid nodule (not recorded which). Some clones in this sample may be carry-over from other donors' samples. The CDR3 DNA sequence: TGCGCCAGCGGGGCTAGCGGGGGAAGGGACTACGAGCAGTACTTC. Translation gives CASGASGGRDYEQYF.